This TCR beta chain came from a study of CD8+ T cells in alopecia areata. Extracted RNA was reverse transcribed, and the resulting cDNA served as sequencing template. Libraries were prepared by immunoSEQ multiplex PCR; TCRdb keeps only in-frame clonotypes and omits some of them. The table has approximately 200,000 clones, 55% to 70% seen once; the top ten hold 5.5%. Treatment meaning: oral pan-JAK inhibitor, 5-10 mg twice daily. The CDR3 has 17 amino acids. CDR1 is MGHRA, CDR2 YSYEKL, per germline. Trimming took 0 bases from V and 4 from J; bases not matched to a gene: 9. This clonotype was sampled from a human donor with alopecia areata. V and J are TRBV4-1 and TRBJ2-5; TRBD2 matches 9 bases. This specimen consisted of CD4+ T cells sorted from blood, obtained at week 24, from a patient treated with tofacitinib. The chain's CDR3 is CASSQDPRAGGGETQYF. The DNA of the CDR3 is TGCGCCAGCAGCCAAGATCCCCGTGCGGGGGGGGGAGAGACCCAGTACTTC.